The following is a T cell receptor beta chain sequence with its context. Its specificity is unknown. The data derive from a study of CD8+ T cells in alopecia areata. The study's findings and limits: Sequencing of scalp samples also captures resident alphabeta T cells of normal skin.

T lymphocytes (CD4+ and CD8+) were sorted from PBMCs. Germline V gives CDR1 SGDLS, CDR2 YYNGEE. This CDR3 has 14 amino acids. V was clipped by 0 bases and J by 7 bases, with 13 bases between them. Once RNA had been extracted, it was reverse transcribed into cDNA to act as the sequencing template. Generated by immunoSEQ multiplex PCR, the TCRdb table keeps only in-frame clones and is missing some. The sample yields some 110,000 clones, roughly 66% seen once. The source is a human donor in good health. The V and J genes are TRBV9 and TRBJ1-2; D is unresolved. The sample taken for sequencing was CD4+ T cells sorted from blood. The CDR3 loop reads CASSVGPPARGYTF. The CDR3 DNA follows: TGTGCCAGCAGCGTAGGGCCCCCCGCACGTGGCTACACCTTC.